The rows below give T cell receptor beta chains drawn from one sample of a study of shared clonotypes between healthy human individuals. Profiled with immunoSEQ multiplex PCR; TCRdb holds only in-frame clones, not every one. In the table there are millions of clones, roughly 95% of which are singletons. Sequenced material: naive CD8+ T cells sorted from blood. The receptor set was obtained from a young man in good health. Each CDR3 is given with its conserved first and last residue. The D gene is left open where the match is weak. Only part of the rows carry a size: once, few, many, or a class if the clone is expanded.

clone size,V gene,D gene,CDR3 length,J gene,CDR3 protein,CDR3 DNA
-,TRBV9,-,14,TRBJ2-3,CASSVGPRGDTQYF,TGTGCCAGCAGCGTAGGGCCCCGGGGAGATACGCAGTATTTT
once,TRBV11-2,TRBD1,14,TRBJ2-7,CASSFSTGNYEQYF,TGTGCCAGCAGCTTCTCGACAGGGAACTACGAGCAGTACTTC
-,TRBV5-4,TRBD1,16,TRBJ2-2,CASSDRQGAYTGELFF,TGTGCCAGCAGCGACAGACAGGGGGCTTACACCGGGGAGCTGTTTTTT
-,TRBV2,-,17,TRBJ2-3,CASSVPSGQGTTDTQYF,TGTGCCAGCAGTGTCCCCTCGGGTCAGGGAACAACGGATACGCAGTATTTT
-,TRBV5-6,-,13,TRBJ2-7,CANSLTRDYEQYF,TGTGCCAACAGCCTGACCAGAGACTACGAGCAGTACTTC
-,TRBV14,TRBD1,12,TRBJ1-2,CASSLGQEGYTF,TGTGCCAGCAGCCTCGGACAGGAAGGCTACACCTTC
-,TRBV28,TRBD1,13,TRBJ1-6,CASSLRGPPPLHF,TGTGCCAGCAGTTTAAGGGGGCCGCCACCCCTCCACTTT
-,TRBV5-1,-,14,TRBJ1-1,CASSLDGLNTEAFF,TGCGCCAGCAGCTTGGACGGCTTGAACACTGAAGCTTTCTTT
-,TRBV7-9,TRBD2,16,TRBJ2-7,CASSDQGTSETYEQYF,TGTGCCAGCAGCGATCAAGGGACTAGCGAGACCTACGAGCAGTACTTC
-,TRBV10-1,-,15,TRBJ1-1,CASSEETELNTEAFF,TGCGCCAGCAGTGAGGAAACCGAGTTGAACACTGAAGCTTTCTTT
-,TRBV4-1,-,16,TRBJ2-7,CASSQDLANPPYEQYF,TGCGCCAGCAGCCAAGATTTGGCGAACCCCCCCTACGAGCAGTACTTC
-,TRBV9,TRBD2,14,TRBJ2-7,CASSVSAGAYEQYF,TGTGCCAGCAGCGTATCAGCGGGAGCTTACGAGCAGTACTTC
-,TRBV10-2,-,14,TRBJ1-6,CASTPGSWDSPLHF,TGCGCCAGCACCCCGGGATCTTGGGATTCACCCCTCCACTTT
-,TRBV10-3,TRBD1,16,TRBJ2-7,CAISPPARQGTGEQYF,TGTGCCATCAGTCCCCCCGCCCGACAGGGAACGGGGGAGCAGTACTTC
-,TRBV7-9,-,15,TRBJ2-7,CASSHHGDVSYEQYF,TGTGCCAGCAGCCACCATGGGGACGTCTCCTACGAGCAGTACTTC
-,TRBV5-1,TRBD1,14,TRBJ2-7,CASSLGPGGYEQYF,TGCGCCAGCAGCTTGGGTCCAGGGGGCTACGAGCAGTACTTC